A selection of T cell receptor beta chains follows, all from one sample in a study of PD-L1 blockade in urothelial cancer. The method was immunoSEQ multiplex PCR; TCRdb's version includes in-frame clones alone and lacks a portion of them. The sample carries 50,000 to 55,000 clones, 86% recorded once. The specimen was PBMCs, collected around atezolizumab (anti-PD-L1) treatment. All receptors come from a man between 60 and 75 years old with urothelial cancer. Both conserved end residues are part of each CDR3. The D gene is left open where the match is weak. Rows give clone size only sometimes, using once, few, many, or a class for an expanded clone.

. TRBJ1-3 16 TRBV6-5 . TGTGCCAGCAGTTACTCGGCCGGGAGCCCAGGAAACACCATATATTTT CASSYSAGSPGNTIYF
. TRBJ2-3 11 TRBV6-6 . TGTGCCACCACCCCGCGAGATACGCAGTATTTT CATTPRDTQYF
. TRBJ2-1 15 TRBV7-9 TRBD1 TGTGCCAGCAGCAGGCCGGGACAGCCTTACAATGAGCAGTTCTTC CASSRPGQPYNEQFF
. TRBJ1-1 14 TRBV6-5 . TGTGCCAGCAGCCAACGGACAGAGAACACTGAAGCTTTCTTT CASSQRTENTEAFF
. TRBJ2-1 15 TRBV7-9 . TGTGCCAGCAGCTTTGGACGGGGGGCCCACAATGAGCAGTTCTTC CASSFGRGAHNEQFF
. TRBJ2-7 14 TRBV7-6 . TGTGCCAGCAGCTTAGGGTCCGGGATCGGCGAGCAGTACTTC CASSLGSGIGEQYF
. TRBJ2-3 16 TRBV18 . TGTGCCAGCTCACCTACAGGGATAAGTATGACAGATACGCAGTATTTT CASSPTGISMTDTQYF
. TRBJ1-2 13 TRBV30 . TGTGCCTGGAGTGTCGGCAGGCGCTATGGCTACACCTTC CAWSVGRRYGYTF
. TRBJ2-3 11 TRBV20-1 . TGCAGTGCTAGCAGTGGCGATACGCAGTATTTT CSASSGDTQYF
. TRBJ2-5 15 TRBV30 . TGTGCCTGGAGTGCGGCTAGCCACGGGCAAGAGACCCAGTACTTC CAWSAASHGQETQYF
. TRBJ1-1 16 TRBV4-2 . TGTGCCAGCAGCCAAGAGGCTCCGGACAGGAACACTGAAGCTTTCTTT CASSQEAPDRNTEAFF
. TRBJ2-1 17 TRBV5-1 . TGCGCCAGCAGCTTGGCCCCGCTAGCGCAACCAAGCAATGAGCAGTTCTTC CASSLAPLAQPSNEQFF
. TRBJ2-2 15 TRBV19 TRBD1 TGTGCCAGTAGGCCCCGGGACAGGGGGACCGGGGAGCTGTTTTTT CASRPRDRGTGELFF
. TRBJ1-3 17 TRBV7-9 TRBD1 TGTGCCAGCAGGGTTCCGGGACAGGCGACCTCTGGAAACACCATATATTTT CASRVPGQATSGNTIYF
once TRBJ2-7 15 TRBV18 TRBD1 TGTGCCAGCTCACCAGCGGGACAGGGGGGTTACGAGCAGTACTTC CASSPAGQGGYEQYF
. TRBJ2-5 15 TRBV28 . TGTGCCAGCAGTCCCTGGGACACCTCCGCAGAGACCCAGTACTTC CASSPWDTSAETQYF
. TRBJ1-2 14 TRBV5-1 . TGCGCCAGCAGCTTGGAAGGGGCGGACTATGGCTACACCTTC CASSLEGADYGYTF
. TRBJ1-2 12 TRBV7-9 . TGTGCCAGCAGCTTAGCGACATCCGGCTACACCTTC CASSLATSGYTF
. TRBJ2-1 15 TRBV5-4 TRBD1 TGTGCCAGCAGCTCGGCGACAGGGGCGGATAATGAGCAGTTCTTC CASSSATGADNEQFF
. TRBJ1-4 14 TRBV6-1 . TGTGCCAGCACCTTGACAGTAACTAATGAAAAACTGTTTTTT CASTLTVTNEKLFF
. TRBJ1-2 15 TRBV6-5 . TGTGCCAGCAGTTACCACGAGAGTTTCAACTATGGCTACACCTTC CASSYHESFNYGYTF
. TRBJ1-1 16 TRBV4-2 . TGTGCCAGCAGCCAAGTGCGGGCGGGAATTAACACTGAAGCTTTCTTT CASSQVRAGINTEAFF
. TRBJ2-1 15 TRBV11-3 . TGTGCCAGCTTCGAACGGGGGGCCTCCTACAATGAGCAGTTCTTC CASFERGASYNEQFF
. TRBJ2-1 13 TRBV27 . TGTGCCAGCAGTTTTCCAGGTTACAATGAGCAGTTCTTC CASSFPGYNEQFF
. TRBJ2-3 16 TRBV9 . TGTGCCAGCAGCGCAGAACAGGGTACGGTCACAGATACGCAGTATTTT CASSAEQGTVTDTQYF
. TRBJ2-4 13 TRBV5-1 . TGCGCCAGCAGCTCCAGGGGGGTGGACATTCAGTACTTC CASSSRGVDIQYF
. TRBJ1-5 14 TRBV6-6 TRBD1 TGTGCCAGCAGAGGGACAGAGTCCAATCAGCCCCAGCATTTT CASRGTESNQPQHF
. TRBJ2-3 14 TRBV5-1 TRBD2 TGCGCCAGCAGCCCGGGGGGGGACACAGATACGCAGTATTTT CASSPGGDTDTQYF
. TRBJ2-7 13 TRBV25-1 TRBD1 TGTGCCAGCATTGGACAGGGTTGGTACGAGCAGTACTTC CASIGQGWYEQYF
. TRBJ1-1 15 TRBV11-3 TRBD1 TGTGCCAGCAGCCGCGGGACAGGGGGGAACACTGAAGCTTTCTTT CASSRGTGGNTEAFF
. TRBJ2-7 13 TRBV19 . TGTGCCAGTACCGGGTTCCAAGCGGACGAGCAGTACTTC CASTGFQADEQYF
. TRBJ1-1 14 TRBV29-1 . TGCAGCGCCAACCGAGGGCGGCGGAACACTGAAGCTTTCTTT CSANRGRRNTEAFF
. TRBJ1-5 14 TRBV6-6 . TGTGCCAGCAGTCCCGGTGGTAGCAATCAGCCCCAGCATTTT CASSPGGSNQPQHF
few TRBJ1-5 13 TRBV7-8 . TGTGCCAGCAGCCCCCAACAGGGTAAGCCCCAGCATTTT CASSPQQGKPQHF
. TRBJ1-4 23 TRBV4-2 . TGTGCCAGCAGCCAACGCAGCTCCGGGACAATCGGCTCTTGGGTCCGAACACACGAAAAACTGTTTTTT CASSQRSSGTIGSWVRTHEKLFF
. TRBJ2-1 15 TRBV10-2 . TGCGCCAGCAGTGAGGACTGGGGGAGGTGGAATGAGCAGTTCTTC CASSEDWGRWNEQFF
. TRBJ2-5 20 TRBV28 TRBD2 TGTGCCAGCAGTAGGGGGCTAGCGGGACGCAACACCCTTAGAGGAGAGACCCAGTACTTC CASSRGLAGRNTLRGETQYF
. TRBJ2-7 13 TRBV5-4 . TGTGCCATCACCCCGAGCGGCCTTTACGAGCAGTACTTC CAITPSGLYEQYF
. TRBJ2-2 14 TRBV6-5 . TGTGCCAGCAGACCCGCTATTGACACCGGGGAGCTGTTTTTT CASRPAIDTGELFF
once TRBJ1-4 18 TRBV9 . TGTGCCAGCAGCCATCCTCGCGGCCCGGGGCAGGGGACTGAAAAACTGTTTTTT CASSHPRGPGQGTEKLFF
. TRBJ2-1 16 TRBV5-1 TRBD2 TGCGCCAGCAGCGCGGATGCGGGAGGGACCTACAATGAGCAGTTCTTC CASSADAGGTYNEQFF
. TRBJ1-5 15 TRBV5-4 . TGTGCCACCCAGATGGGGGGAGTTGGCAATCAGCCCCAGCATTTT CATQMGGVGNQPQHF
. TRBJ2-1 16 TRBV19 . TGTGCCAGTAGTAGAGCGGGCCTGAGCTCCTACAATGAGCAGTTCTTC CASSRAGLSSYNEQFF
. TRBJ2-5 13 TRBV7-3 . TGTGCCAGCAGCTCCGGACAGAAAGAGACCCAGTACTTC CASSSGQKETQYF
. TRBJ2-7 14 TRBV30 . TGTGCCTGGAAGGGGCACCTCAGCTCCTACGAGCAGTACTTC CAWKGHLSSYEQYF
. TRBJ2-1 13 TRBV5-1 . TGCGCCAGCAGCTTGGAACTCTACAATGAGCAGTTCTTC CASSLELYNEQFF
few TRBJ1-4 16 TRBV5-1 . TGCGCCAGCAGCTTGGGCCTCAGGACTGGGGAGGAAAAACTGTTTTTT CASSLGLRTGEEKLFF
. TRBJ2-7 15 TRBV10-3 . TGTGCCATCAGTGATTTCGCGCGGAGCTCCTACGAGCAGTACTTC CAISDFARSSYEQYF
. TRBJ1-5 15 TRBV27 TRBD1 TGTGCCAGCAGAGCCGGGACAGGGACCAATCAGCCCCAGCATTTT CASRAGTGTNQPQHF
. TRBJ2-1 15 TRBV11-2 TRBD2 TGTGCCAGCAGCTTCGGACTAGCGGGATCAAATGAGCAGTTCTTC CASSFGLAGSNEQFF
. TRBJ1-1 14 TRBV5-4 . TGTGCCAGCAGCTTGGCGGGAGGAGACACTGAAGCTTTCTTT CASSLAGGDTEAFF
. TRBJ1-6 18 TRBV16 TRBD1 TGTGCCAGCAGCCTCGGACAGGGACTCGGGTCCTATAATTCACCCCTCCACTTT CASSLGQGLGSYNSPLHF
. TRBJ2-6 16 TRBV4-3 . TGCGCCAGCAGCCAAGAAGGTCAGGGGGGTGCCAACGTCCTGACTTTC CASSQEGQGGANVLTF
. TRBJ1-1 14 TRBV7-3 . TGTGCCAGCAGCTCCCAGAACGGGGGGGCTGAAGCTTTCTTT CASSSQNGGAEAFF
. TRBJ2-5 15 TRBV9 TRBD2 TGTGCCAGCAGCGCGAGCGGGAGGAAACAAGAGACCCAGTACTTC CASSASGRKQETQYF
. TRBJ1-1 17 TRBV7-8 TRBD1 TGTGCCAGCAGCTTACCAGGGACAGGGGGCCTGAACACTGAAGCTTTCTTT CASSLPGTGGLNTEAFF
. TRBJ2-5 15 TRBV5-1 . TGCGCCAGCAGCCGGGATCCGGGCGCCCAAGAGACCCAGTACTTC CASSRDPGAQETQYF